One sample yielded the 25 T cell receptor beta chains listed below, sequenced in a study of chemoradiotherapy in HPV16-positive cancers. Produced via immunoSEQ multiplex PCR; TCRdb's table is partial and in-frame only. The sample has approximately 35,000 clones, roughly 90% seen once; the top ten hold roughly 3.9%. Sequenced here: blood, sampled from a patient who underwent chemoradiotherapy. These receptors were obtained from a human donor with HPV-associated anogenital cancer.

This clone was counted only a few times. The V call is TRBV7-9, the J call TRBJ1-1; maybe TRBD1 (5 bases). Germline loops: CDR1 SEHNR, CDR2 FQNEAQ (reference sequence). V lost 11 bases and J 1 base, leaving 5 bases between the germline ends. The CDR3 contains 10 residues. The CDR3 bases are TGTGCCCAGGGGAACACTGAAGCTTTCTTT. This translates into CAQGNTEAFF.

The chain uses TRBV30 and TRBJ1-5; no clear D. CDR3 length: 13 residues. V gave up 4 bases and J gave up 5 bases, with 12 bases separating them. The V gene's germline CDR1 is GTSNPN and CDR2 SVGIG (reference sequence). The CDR3 coding sequence is TGTGCCTGGAATATTGGTACCTATCAGCCCCAGCATTTT. As protein: CAWNIGTYQPQHF.

The chain has TRBV7-6 and TRBJ2-1, with D possibly TRBD2 on 6 matching bases. Germline V gene sequence: CDR1 SGHVS, CDR2 FNYEAQ. Between the trimmed V and J ends, which lost 5 bases and 2 bases, there was a span of 16 bases. The CDR3 length is 16 residues. The CDR3 bases are TGTGCCAGCAGCCGACGCGGCGGGGTTCCCTACAATGAGCAGTTCTTC. This translates into CASSRRGGVPYNEQFF.

This clone has only one observation. The rearrangement uses TRBV6-1 and TRBJ2-5, with TRBD1 matching over 9 bases. This CDR3 has 15 residues. The germline CDR1 and CDR2 sequences are MNHNS and SASEGT. After removal of 7 bases from V and 5 bases from J, the junction contained 11 bases not matched to a gene. The DNA for the CDR3 is TGTGCCAGCAACGAACAGGGGGCGCGGCTGGAGACCCAGTACTTC. It specifies CASNEQGARLETQYF.

The V and J genes are TRBV6-5 and TRBJ2-7; tentatively, D is TRBD1 (6 bases). Germline V gene sequence: CDR1 MNHEY, CDR2 SVGAGI. This CDR3 has 14 amino acids. Between the trimmed V and J ends, which lost 4 bases and 0 bases, there was a span of 10 bases. The CDR3 reads CASSSQGSSYEQYF. The DNA of the CDR3 is TGTGCCAGCAGTTCTCAGGGGAGCTCCTACGAGCAGTACTTC.

This clone is medium-sized by share. The chain has TRBV10-1 and TRBJ1-1; no reliable D call. The CDR3 has 13 residues. From germline, CDR1 is WNHNN and CDR2 SYGVQD (reference sequence). Trimming stripped 3 bases from V and 6 bases from J, with 11 bases between. In nucleotides, the CDR3 is TGCGCCAGCAGTGACCGGGAGTACGCTGAAGCTTTCTTT. Residues: CASSDREYAEAFF.

The gene calls are TRBV5-6 and TRBJ2-3; D unresolved. Germline-derived CDR1 and CDR2 are SGHDT and YYEEEE. This CDR3 has 11 amino acids. The V end lost 4 bases, the J end lost 2 bases, and 2 bases lay between the germline ends. CDR3 residues: CASSITDTQYF. CDR3 sequence (DNA): TGTGCCAGCAGCATCACAGATACGCAGTATTTT.

This clone was recorded only once. V is TRBV13 and J is TRBJ2-1; D ambiguous. V was cut by 5 bases and J by 2 bases, with 7 bases left in between. CDR3 size: 13 residues. From germline, CDR1 is PRHDT and CDR2 FYEKMQ (reference sequence). CDR3 in amino acids: CASSRGAYNEQFF. For the CDR3, the DNA is TGTGCCAGCAGCCGTGGGGCCTACAATGAGCAGTTCTTC. Using reference TRBV13 and TRBJ2-1 for the parts outside the CDR3, the full variable domain is AAGVIQSPRHLIKEKRETATLKCYPIPRHDTVYWYQQGPGQDPQFLISFYEKMQSDKGSIPDRFSAQQFSDYHSELNMSSLELGDSALYFCASSRGAYNEQFFGPGTRLTVL.

The chain couples TRBV5-1 to TRBJ2-5; TRBD2 is a possible D gene (5 bases). V lost 4 bases, J lost 5 bases, and 18 bases lay in between. This CDR3 has 15 residues. Germline lookup yields CDR1 SGHRS and CDR2 YFSETQ. The CDR3 region has the DNA TGCGCCAGCAGCCTCGGGGTTAGGTCCGGGGAGACCCAGTACTTC. Encoded protein: CASSLGVRSGETQYF.

The chain recombines TRBV7-3 with TRBJ2-1; D tentatively fits TRBD1 or TRBD2 (5 bases each). The CDR3 runs to 14 residues. Germline V gene data show CDR1 as SGHTA and CDR2 as FQGTGA. V lost 6 bases to trimming and J lost 0 bases, with 9 bases between them. CDR3 DNA sequence: TGTGCCAGCAGTACCGGGACCTCCTACAATGAGCAGTTCTTC. It is translated as CASSTGTSYNEQFF.

The chain joins TRBV4-1 to TRBJ1-2; D unresolved. The CDR3 consists of 16 residues. V dropped 0 bases and J dropped 2 bases, with 13 bases sitting between them. Germline V gene lookup returns CDR1 MGHRA and CDR2 YSYEKL. DNA for the CDR3: TGCGCCAGCAGCCAAGACGAGGGTCTGCGAAACTATGGCTACACCTTC. Its translation is CASSQDEGLRNYGYTF.

The chain couples TRBV6-1 to TRBJ2-3; TRBD1 is a possible D gene (6 bases). This CDR3 region has 15 residues. Germline loops: CDR1 MNHNS, CDR2 SASEGT. With 2 bases removed from V and 2 bases from J, the gap between germline ends came to 11 bases. CDR3 sequence: CASSEHGQPTDTQYF. The CDR3 DNA sequence: TGTGCCAGCAGTGAACACGGACAGCCCACAGATACGCAGTATTTT.

V and J are TRBV11-3 and TRBJ2-3, with a possible D match to TRBD1 (5 bases). The CDR3 runs to 14 residues. The V end lost 5 bases, the J end lost 4 bases, and 13 bases lay between the germline ends. In germline, CDR1 is SGHNT, CDR2 YENEEA. In nucleotides, the CDR3 is TGTGCCAGCAGCCCGACAGTTCAGGCAGATACGCAGTATTTT. Protein: CASSPTVQADTQYF.

The chain links TRBV4-3 to TRBJ1-1; no definite D call. The V gene lost 0 bases and the J gene lost 4 bases, with 15 bases spanning the gap. The germline V gene encodes CDR1 LGHNA and CDR2 YSLEER. The CDR3 has 16 amino acids. The CDR3 here is CASSQDTFMVGTEAFF. The CDR3 nucleotides read TGCGCCAGCAGCCAAGATACTTTCATGGTGGGCACTGAAGCTTTCTTT.

The V call is TRBV7-2, the J call TRBJ1-2; D may be TRBD1 (6 bases). The CDR3 length is 16 residues. The ends were cut back, 3 bases at V and 8 bases at J, with 22 bases in the middle. Germline V gene data show CDR1 as SGHTA and CDR2 as FQGNSA. CDR3 DNA sequence: TGTGCCAGCAGCTTGGAAATTCTGGACAGTAATCGGGGCTACACCTTC. It specifies CASSLEILDSNRGYTF. Complete variable domain (other parts from reference TRBV7-2 and TRBJ1-2): GAGVSQSPSNKVTEKGKDVELRCDPISGHTALYWYRQSLGQGLEFLIYFQGNSAPDKSGLPSDRFSAERTGGSVSTLTIQRTQQEDSAVYLCASSLEILDSNRGYTFGSGTRLTVV.

The rearrangement uses TRBV7-2 and TRBJ1-1, with 12 bases lining up with TRBD1. J was trimmed by 4 bases and V by 3 bases; bases with no gene match: 9. Germline loops: CDR1 SGHTA, CDR2 FQGNSA. The CDR3 totals 17 residues. The CDR3 region has the DNA TGTGCCAGCAGCTTCACCGGGACAGGGGGCGTCTTCACTGAAGCTTTCTTT. This translates into CASSFTGTGGVFTEAFF.

CDR3: CASQDRDRGQGNYGYTF. CDR3 DNA: TGCGCCAGCCAAGACCGGGACAGGGGGCAGGGAAACTATGGCTACACCTTC. This chain links TRBV5-1 with TRBJ1-2; TRBD1 matches at 12 bases. Per the germline V gene, CDR1 is SGHRS and CDR2 is YFSETQ. The CDR3 has 17 amino acids. V dropped 7 bases and J dropped 2; count of bases not matched to a gene: 12.

The chain combines TRBV4-1 with TRBJ1-1, with D tentatively TRBD1 (5 bases). CDR1 MGHRA and CDR2 YSYEKL come from the germline V gene. The CDR3 sequence is 13 residues long. V lost 6 bases and J lost 1, with 9 bases in between. CDR3 amino acids: CASRHTGNTEAFF. CDR3 in DNA: TGCGCCAGCAGGCATACAGGGAACACTGAAGCTTTCTTT.

The rearrangement links TRBV11-2 to TRBJ2-5; 8 nucleotides line up with TRBD2. J was trimmed by 5 bases and V by 7 bases; bases with no gene match: 9. Germline CDR1 is SGHAT and CDR2 is FQNNGV. This CDR3 contains 14 residues. This CDR3 is CASMIAGGPETQYF. The CDR3 nucleotides read TGTGCCAGCATGATTGCGGGGGGTCCGGAGACCCAGTACTTC.

CDR3 sequence (DNA): TGTGCCAGCAGTTTCCAAGCTACTATCCCCACAGATACGCAGTATTTT. Its translation is CASSFQATIPTDTQYF. The rearrangement joins TRBV14 to TRBJ2-3, with unresolved D. Per the germline V gene, CDR1 is SGHDN and CDR2 is FVKESK. The V end was cut by 6 bases, the J end by 2 bases, with 18 bases between. There are 16 residues in the CDR3. The whole variable domain, filled in from reference TRBV14 and TRBJ2-3, reads EAGVTQFPSHSVIEKGQTVTLRCDPISGHDNLYWYRRVMGKEIKFLLHFVKESKQDESGMPNNRFLAERTGGTYSTLKVQPAELEDSGVYFCASSFQATIPTDTQYFGPGTRLTVL.

The chain links TRBV11-2 to TRBJ1-3; a weak D match, TRBD1 (6 bases). Germline CDR1 reads SGHAT; CDR2 reads FQNNGV. V was shortened by 4 bases and J by 0 bases, with 10 bases between the two germline ends. The CDR3 spans 15 residues. The DNA for the CDR3 is TGTGCCAGCAGCTCTGACAGGCACTCTGGAAACACCATATATTTT. It encodes CASSSDRHSGNTIYF.

This rearrangement joins TRBV9 to TRBJ2-6; D gene uncertain. The CDR3 contains 15 residues. Trimming removed 0 bases at V and 1 base at J, with 5 bases between. Germline V lookup: CDR1 SGDLS, CDR2 YYNGEE. CDR3 sequence (DNA): TGTGCCAGCAGCGTAGTGGGGTCTGGGGCCAACGTCCTGACTTTC. Encoded protein: CASSVVGSGANVLTF.

V is TRBV5-1 and J is TRBJ2-3, with D unclear. The ends were cut back, 0 bases at V and 3 bases at J, with 5 bases in the middle. The CDR3 loop spans 13 amino acids. Germline CDR1 SGHRS, CDR2 YFSETQ. CDR3 in amino acids: CASSLVGTDTQYF. For the CDR3, the DNA is TGCGCCAGCAGCTTGGTAGGGACAGATACGCAGTATTTT.

The CDR3: CASSDWGGLSYNEQFF. The CDR3 bases are TGTGCCAGCAGTGATTGGGGGGGCTTATCCTACAATGAGCAGTTCTTC. The chain carries TRBV2 and TRBJ2-1; maybe TRBD2 (7 bases). Trimming shortened V by 3 bases and J by 1 base, and 13 bases separated the two germline ends. Germline lookup yields CDR1 SNHLY and CDR2 FYNNEI. The CDR3 length is 16 residues.

The rearrangement joins TRBV18 to TRBJ1-1, with 10 positions matching TRBD1. Trimming cost V 3 bases and J 4 bases; bases outside gene matches: 5. This CDR3 is built from 15 residues. Germline V gives CDR1 KGHSH, CDR2 LQKENI. CDR3 amino acids: CASSPDRTGGTEAFF. Written as DNA, the CDR3 is TGTGCCAGCTCACCGGATCGGACAGGGGGCACTGAAGCTTTCTTT.